These 9 T cell receptor beta chains came from one sample sequenced in a study of blood T cell repertoires in COVID-19. Here immunoSEQ multiplex PCR was the method, and the copy in TCRdb shows in-frame clones only, minus some. Among about 150,000 clones listed, 87% were seen once. The sample comprised peripheral blood. Source of these receptors: a human donor in a cohort sampled during active COVID-19.

The chain links TRBV7-3 to TRBJ1-4; TRBD1 matches 9 bases. With V trimmed by 5 bases and J by 8 bases, 9 bases remained unmatched. Germline-derived CDR1 and CDR2 are SGHTA and FQGTGA. The CDR3 length is 15 residues. The CDR3 reads CASSPTGTGLEKLFF. CDR3 nucleotide sequence: TGTGCCAGCAGCCCAACCGGGACAGGGTTGGAAAAACTGTTTTTT. Variable domain in full (rest from reference TRBV7-3 and TRBJ1-4): GAGVSQTPSNKVTEKGKYVELRCDPISGHTALYWYRQSLGQGPEFLIYFQGTGAADDSGLPNDRFFAVRPEGSVSTLKIQRTERGDSAVYLCASSPTGTGLEKLFFGSGTQLSVL.

The chain joins TRBV2 to TRBJ1-6; 7 nucleotides line up with TRBD1. The V gene end was trimmed by 6 bases and the J gene end by 7 bases; junction bases not matched to a gene: 3. The germline CDR1 and CDR2 sequences are SNHLY and FYNNEI. The CDR3 covers 13 residues. The CDR3 spells CASRDRANSPLHF. The CDR3 DNA reads as TGTGCCAGCAGAGACAGGGCGAATTCACCCCTCCACTTT.

This clone was detected only a few times. Within the sample, other DNA sequences also encode this same CDR3. This chain links TRBV2 with TRBJ1-6; possible D gene TRBD1, 6 bases. V was cut by 8 bases and J by 7 bases, with 9 bases left in between. This CDR3 is 12 amino acids long. Germline CDR1 and CDR2: SNHLY and FYNNEI. The CDR3 region has the DNA TGTGCCAGCTCCAGGGGAAATTCACCCCTCCACTTT. Translation: CASSRGNSPLHF.

This chain connects TRBV28 to TRBJ2-1; 7 nucleotides agree with TRBD2. With 3 bases clipped from V and 1 base from J, the junction kept 12 bases outside the gene matches. Germline loops: CDR1 MDHEN, CDR2 SYDVKM. The CDR3 extends over 18 amino acids. CDR3 amino acids: CASSFLIGGRTSYNEQFF. The CDR3 DNA follows: TGTGCCAGCAGTTTTCTAATCGGGGGGAGAACATCCTACAATGAGCAGTTCTTC.

The J gene is TRBJ2-1, the V gene TRBV6-1; maybe TRBD2 (6 bases). V lost 1 base and J lost 0, with 16 bases in between. The V gene's germline CDR1 is MNHNS and CDR2 SASEGT. This CDR3 contains 18 residues. CDR3: CASSEVGIAVSSYNEQFF. CDR3 bases: TGTGCCAGCAGTGAAGTGGGAATAGCGGTGAGCTCCTACAATGAGCAGTTCTTC.

The chain has TRBV29-1 and TRBJ2-5; D not resolved. The CDR3 is 12 amino acids. The germline CDR1 and CDR2 sequences are SQVTM and ANQGSEA. The V gene lost 4 bases and the J gene lost 3 bases, with 9 bases spanning the gap. CDR3 nucleotides: TGCAGCGTTGCCCTCCTAGAAGAGACCCAGTACTTC. This translates into CSVALLEETQYF.

The sample holds one count of this clone. This chain joins TRBV5-1 and TRBJ1-2; D gene ambiguous. The CDR3 extends over 14 amino acids. Germline V CDR1 and CDR2: SGHRS, YFSETQ. The V end lost 0 bases, the J end lost 4 bases, and 10 bases lay between the germline ends. CDR3 region: CASSLGSGSYGYTF. As DNA, the CDR3 is TGCGCCAGCAGCTTGGGCAGCGGGAGCTATGGCTACACCTTC.

The J gene is TRBJ1-3, the V gene TRBV29-1; D may be TRBD1 (5 bases). Trimming took off 6 bases at V and 0 bases at J, with 12 bases between the two ends. There are 14 residues in the CDR3. CDR1 is SQVTM and CDR2 is ANQGSEA in the germline V gene. The CDR3 sequence is CSVRTLNSGNTIYF. The CDR3 coding sequence is TGCAGCGTCCGGACACTTAACTCTGGAAACACCATATATTTT.

The chain has TRBV28 and TRBJ1-5, with 7 bases matching TRBD1. The CDR3 loop spans 14 amino acids. V lost 5 bases and J lost 6; bases outside the gene matches: 7. Germline assignment: CDR1 MDHEN and CDR2 SYDVKM. This CDR3 is CASSTTGESQPQHF. CDR3 sequence (DNA): TGTGCCAGCAGTACAACAGGGGAGAGTCAGCCCCAGCATTTT.